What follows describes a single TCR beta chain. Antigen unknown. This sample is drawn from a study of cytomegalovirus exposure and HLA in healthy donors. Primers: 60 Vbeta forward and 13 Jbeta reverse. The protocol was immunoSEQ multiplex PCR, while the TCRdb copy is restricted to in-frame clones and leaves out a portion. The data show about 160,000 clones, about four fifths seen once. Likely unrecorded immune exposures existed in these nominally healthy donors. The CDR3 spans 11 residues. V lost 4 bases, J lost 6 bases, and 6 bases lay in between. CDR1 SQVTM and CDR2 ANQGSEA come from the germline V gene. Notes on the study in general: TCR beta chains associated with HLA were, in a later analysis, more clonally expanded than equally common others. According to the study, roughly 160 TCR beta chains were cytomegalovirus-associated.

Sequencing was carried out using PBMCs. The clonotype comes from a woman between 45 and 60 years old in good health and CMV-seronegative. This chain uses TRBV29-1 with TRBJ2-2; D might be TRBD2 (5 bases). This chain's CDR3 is CSVGGPGELFF. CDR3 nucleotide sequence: TGCAGCGTTGGAGGGCCCGGGGAGCTGTTTTTT.